The following is a T cell receptor (beta chain) sequence with its context. It was with unique molecular identifiers that the TCRbeta library was prepared. TCRdb processed the PCR reads anew with MiXCR; each CDR3 protein has one entry. The table records some 340,000 distinct CDR3 sequences, approximately 10% of them present only once. The data are from a study of T-cell reconstitution after alpha-beta-depleted transplantation in children. Germline loops: CDR1 MGHRA, CDR2 YSYEKL. The CDR3 covers 17 residues. J lost 8 bases, V lost 1 base, and 13 bases had no gene match. The sequenced sample was PBMCs from the stem cell graft donor, obtained from the stem cell graft. The sequence was collected from a human donor who donated a stem cell graft to a child with acute lymphoblastic leukemia. The V and J genes are TRBV4-1 and TRBJ2-4, with 8 bases that match TRBD2. CDR3 in DNA: TGCGCCAGCAGCCAAGCCCGACGGGGGGCGGGAGGAGACATTCAGTACTTC. Encoded protein: CASSQARRGAGGDIQYF.